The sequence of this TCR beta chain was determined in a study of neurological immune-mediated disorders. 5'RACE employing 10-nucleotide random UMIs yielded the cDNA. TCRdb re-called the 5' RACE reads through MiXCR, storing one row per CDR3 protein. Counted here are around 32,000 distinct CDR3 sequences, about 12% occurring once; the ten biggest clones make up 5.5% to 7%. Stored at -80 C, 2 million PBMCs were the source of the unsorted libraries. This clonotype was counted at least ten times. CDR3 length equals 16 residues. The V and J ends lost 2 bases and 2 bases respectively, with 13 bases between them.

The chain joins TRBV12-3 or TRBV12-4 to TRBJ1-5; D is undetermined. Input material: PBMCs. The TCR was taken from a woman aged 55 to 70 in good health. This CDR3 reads CASSLRGLRGNQPQHF. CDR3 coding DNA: TGTGCCAGCAGTTTACGTGGGCTAAGGGGCAATCAGCCCCAGCATTTT.